The clone carrying this T cell receptor (beta chain) was found a few times. Antigen specificity is unknown. The junction departs from germline at one end; a sequencing error may be responsible. Findings and limits, study-wide: The TCR gene usage of tumor memory CD4+ T cells clustered together with blood and lymph node memory CD4+ cells and with lymph node naive CD4+ cells. Tumor Tregs overlapped most with tumor, then blood, naive CD4+ cells.

Germline V gives CDR1 MGHRA, CDR2 YSYEKL. This CDR3 region has 13 residues. Constant-region reverse primers amplified full-length variable regions, followed by semi-nested Nested Universal Primer A PCR. One entry per CDR3 protein, called by TCRdb with MiXCR from the 5' RACE reads. The table shows about 43,000 distinct CDR3 sequences, with roughly 22% occurring only once. The sorted Tregs were CD4+CD25+CD127-/low cells. The receptor was isolated from a female donor with breast cancer. The sequencing sample was made of Tregs sorted from a lymph node. This sequence joins TRBV4-1 and TRBJ2-7; TRBD2 aligns across 7 bases. In DNA, the CDR3 is TGCGCCGGCAGCCCACGCCGTAGCGGGGAGCAGTACTTC. The encoded protein is CAGSPRRSGEQYF.